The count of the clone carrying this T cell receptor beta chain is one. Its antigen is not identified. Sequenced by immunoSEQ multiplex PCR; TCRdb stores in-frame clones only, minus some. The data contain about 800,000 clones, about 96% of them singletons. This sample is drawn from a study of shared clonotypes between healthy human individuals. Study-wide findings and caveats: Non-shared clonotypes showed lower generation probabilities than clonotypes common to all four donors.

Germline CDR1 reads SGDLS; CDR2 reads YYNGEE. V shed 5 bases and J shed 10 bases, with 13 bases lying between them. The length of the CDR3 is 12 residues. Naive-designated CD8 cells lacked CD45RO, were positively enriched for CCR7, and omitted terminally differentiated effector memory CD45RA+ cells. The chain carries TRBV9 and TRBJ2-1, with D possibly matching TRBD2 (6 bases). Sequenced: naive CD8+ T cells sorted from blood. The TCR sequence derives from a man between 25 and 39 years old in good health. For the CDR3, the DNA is TGTGCCAGCAGTCGGGAGTTGAGGGAGCAGTTCTTC. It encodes CASSRELREQFF.